This T cell receptor (beta chain) was found in a study of blood T cells in healthy people across ages. Total RNA was isolated from each sample in quantities of at least 6 micrograms. Primed by a sample-barcoded 5' primer and a J-beta primer mix, a second PCR proceeded for about 6 to 12 cycles. A template-switch adaptor that had 12 random nucleotides put a tag on each cDNA molecule. TCRdb re-called the 5' RACE reads through MiXCR, storing one row per CDR3 protein. The sample yields around 1.7 million distinct CDR3 sequences, over 25% seen once. The V and J ends lost 0 bases and 8 bases, in that order; junction bases with no gene match: 5. The germline V gene has CDR1 SGHDT and CDR2 YYEEEE. The CDR3 contains 14 residues.

This clonotype was sampled from a young woman in good health. The chain recombines TRBV5-6 with TRBJ2-1, with 7 bases identical to TRBD2. Sequencing input: blood. The CDR3 nucleotides read TGTGCCAGCAGCTTGGGCCTAGCGGTCGATGAGCAGTTCTTC. Translated, it gives CASSLGLAVDEQFF.